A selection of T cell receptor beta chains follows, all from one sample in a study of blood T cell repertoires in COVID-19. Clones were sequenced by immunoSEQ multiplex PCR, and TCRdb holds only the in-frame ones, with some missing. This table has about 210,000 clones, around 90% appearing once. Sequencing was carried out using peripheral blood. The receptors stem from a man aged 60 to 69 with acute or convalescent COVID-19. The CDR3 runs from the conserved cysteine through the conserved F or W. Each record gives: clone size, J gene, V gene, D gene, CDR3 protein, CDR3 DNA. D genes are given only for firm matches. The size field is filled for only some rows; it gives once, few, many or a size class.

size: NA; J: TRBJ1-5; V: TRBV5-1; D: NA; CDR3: CASSPGRGSGNQPQHF; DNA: TGCGCCAGCAGCCCCGGTCGGGGATCGGGCAATCAGCCCCAGCATTTT
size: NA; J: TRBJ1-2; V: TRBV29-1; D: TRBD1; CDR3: CSAPGQGAYGYTF; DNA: TGCAGCGCCCCCGGACAGGGGGCCTATGGCTACACCTTC
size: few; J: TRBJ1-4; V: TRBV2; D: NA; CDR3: CASSAQPAGADEKLFF; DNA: TGTGCCAGCAGTGCTCAGCCCGCAGGGGCCGATGAAAAACTGTTTTTT
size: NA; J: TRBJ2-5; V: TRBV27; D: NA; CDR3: CASSFRGAQETQYF; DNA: TGTGCCAGCAGTTTCCGGGGGGCCCAAGAGACCCAGTACTTC
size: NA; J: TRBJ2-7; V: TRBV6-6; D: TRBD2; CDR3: CASSPSGTSYEQYF; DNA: TGTGCCAGCAGTCCTAGCGGGACCTCCTACGAGCAGTACTTC
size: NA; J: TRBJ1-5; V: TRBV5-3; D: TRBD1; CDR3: CARSLFATGGADSNQPQHF; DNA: TGTGCCAGAAGCTTATTCGCGACAGGGGGCGCGGATAGCAATCAGCCCCAGCATTTT
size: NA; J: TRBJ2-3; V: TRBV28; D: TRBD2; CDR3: CASRGGEASTDTQYF; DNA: TGTGCCAGCAGGGGAGGGGAGGCTAGCACAGATACGCAGTATTTT
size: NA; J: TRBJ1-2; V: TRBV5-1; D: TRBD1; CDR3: CASTLGAGTGDYGYTF; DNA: TGCGCCAGCACGCTCGGGGCCGGGACAGGGGACTATGGCTACACCTTC
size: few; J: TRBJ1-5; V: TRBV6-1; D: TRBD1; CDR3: CASSSPGQGNQPQHF; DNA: TGTGCCAGCAGTTCCCCCGGACAGGGAAATCAGCCCCAGCATTTT
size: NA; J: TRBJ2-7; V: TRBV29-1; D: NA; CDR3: CSVEGQGTYEQYF; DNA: TGCAGCGTTGAAGGCCAGGGGACATACGAGCAGTACTTC
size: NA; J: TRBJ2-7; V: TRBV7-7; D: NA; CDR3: CASSPRGAYEQYF; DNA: TGTGCCAGCAGCCCCCGCGGGGCCTACGAGCAGTACTTC
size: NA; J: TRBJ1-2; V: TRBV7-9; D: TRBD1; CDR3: CASSPLGTGAFGYTF; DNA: TGTGCCAGCAGCCCTCTGGGGACAGGGGCTTTCGGCTACACCTTC
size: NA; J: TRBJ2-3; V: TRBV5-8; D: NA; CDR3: CASSFGTFTDTQYF; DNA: TGTGCCAGCAGCTTCGGTACTTTCACAGATACGCAGTATTTT
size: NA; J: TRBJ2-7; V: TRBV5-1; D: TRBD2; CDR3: CASRASELAGGSYEQYF; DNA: TGCGCCAGCAGGGCTTCGGAACTAGCGGGGGGATCCTACGAGCAGTACTTC
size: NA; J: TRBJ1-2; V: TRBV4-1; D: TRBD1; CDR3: CASSQRGGNGYTF; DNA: TGCGCCAGCAGCCAGAGAGGGGGCAATGGCTACACCTTC
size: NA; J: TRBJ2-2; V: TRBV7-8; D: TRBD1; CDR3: CASSGTGGRNTGELFF; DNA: TGTGCCAGCAGCGGTACAGGGGGTCGGAACACCGGGGAGCTGTTTTTT
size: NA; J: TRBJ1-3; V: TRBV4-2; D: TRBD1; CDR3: CASSQGGTGAGNTIYF; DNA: TGTGCCAGCAGCCAAGGGGGAACAGGGGCTGGAAACACCATATATTTT
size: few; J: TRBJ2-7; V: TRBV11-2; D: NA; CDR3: CASSFDRAGEQYF; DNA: TGTGCCAGCAGCTTTGACAGGGCGGGGGAGCAGTACTTC
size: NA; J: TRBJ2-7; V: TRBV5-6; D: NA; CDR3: CASSFQGYEQYF; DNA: TGTGCCAGCAGCTTTCAGGGCTACGAGCAGTACTTC
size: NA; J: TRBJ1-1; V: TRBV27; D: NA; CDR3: CASSLSRTTEAFF; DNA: TGTGCCAGCAGTTTGAGTCGTACCACTGAAGCTTTCTTT
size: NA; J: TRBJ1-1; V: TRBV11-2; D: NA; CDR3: CASSSPTDPNTEAFF; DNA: TGTGCCAGCAGCTCGCCGACAGACCCAAACACTGAAGCTTTCTTT
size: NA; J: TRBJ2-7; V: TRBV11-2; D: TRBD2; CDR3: CASSSRAGGASYEQYF; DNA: TGTGCCAGCAGCTCCCGTGCGGGGGGAGCATCCTACGAGCAGTACTTC
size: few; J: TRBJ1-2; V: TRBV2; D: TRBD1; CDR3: CASGGQGGRRYGYTF; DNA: TGTGCCAGCGGAGGACAGGGAGGGAGAAGGTATGGCTACACCTTC
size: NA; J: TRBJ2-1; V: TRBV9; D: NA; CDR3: CASSVDGGDEQFF; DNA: TGTGCCAGCAGCGTAGATGGGGGCGACGAGCAGTTCTTC
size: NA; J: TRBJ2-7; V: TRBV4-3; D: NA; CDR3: CASSQDLQTGAQYF; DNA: TGCGCCAGCAGCCAAGATTTGCAGACGGGAGCGCAGTACTTC
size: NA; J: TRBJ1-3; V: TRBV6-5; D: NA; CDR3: CASSYSQGDSGNTIYF; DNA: TGTGCCAGCAGTTACTCACAGGGCGACTCTGGAAACACCATATATTTT
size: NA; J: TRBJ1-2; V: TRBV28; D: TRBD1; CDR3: CASWDRGWVYGYTF; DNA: TGTGCCAGCTGGGACAGGGGGTGGGTCTATGGCTACACCTTC
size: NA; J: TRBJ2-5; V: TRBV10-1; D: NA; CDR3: CASSGGGGPQETQYF; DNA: TGCGCCAGCAGTGGTGGGGGGGGCCCCCAAGAGACCCAGTACTTC
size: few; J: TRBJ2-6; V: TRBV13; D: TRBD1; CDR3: CASSYRYGQGATGANVLTF; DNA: TGTGCCAGCAGCTACCGATATGGACAGGGGGCGACTGGGGCCAACGTCCTGACTTTC
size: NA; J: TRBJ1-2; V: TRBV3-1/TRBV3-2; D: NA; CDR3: CASSQTWGGNYGYTF; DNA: TGTGCCAGCAGCCAAACTTGGGGGGGTAACTATGGCTACACCTTC
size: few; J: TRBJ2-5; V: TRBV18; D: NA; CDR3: CASSPGGGETQYF; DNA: TGTGCCAGCTCACCCGGAGGTGGGGAGACCCAGTACTTC
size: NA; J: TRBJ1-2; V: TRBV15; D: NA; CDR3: CATGGAQGYTF; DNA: TGTGCCACCGGGGGGGCTCAAGGCTACACCTTC
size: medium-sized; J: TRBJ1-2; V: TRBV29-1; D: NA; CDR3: CSVHRDNNYGYTF; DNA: TGCAGCGTTCACCGGGACAATAACTATGGCTACACCTTC
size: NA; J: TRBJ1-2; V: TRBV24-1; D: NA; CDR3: CATSDLTGIGYTF; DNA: TGTGCCACCAGTGATTTGACAGGGATAGGCTACACCTTC
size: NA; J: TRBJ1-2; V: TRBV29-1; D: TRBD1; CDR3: CSVATGLTYGYTF; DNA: TGCAGCGTGGCGACAGGGTTAACCTATGGCTACACCTTC
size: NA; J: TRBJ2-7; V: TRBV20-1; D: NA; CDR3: CSLQGGYEQYF; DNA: TGCAGCCTACAGGGAGGGTACGAGCAGTACTTC
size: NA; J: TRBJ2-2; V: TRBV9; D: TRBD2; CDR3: CASSSGLAENTGELFF; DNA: TGTGCCAGCAGCTCGGGACTAGCGGAAAACACCGGGGAGCTGTTTTTT
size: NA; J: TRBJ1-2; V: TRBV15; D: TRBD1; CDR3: CATSRDRLQGADYGYTF; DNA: TGTGCCACCAGCAGAGATAGATTACAGGGGGCGGACTATGGCTACACCTTC
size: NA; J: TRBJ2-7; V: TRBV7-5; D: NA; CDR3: CARSLRVAVRDRAGYEQYF; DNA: TGTGCCAGAAGCTTACGGGTGGCGGTGCGGGATAGGGCGGGGTACGAGCAGTACTTC
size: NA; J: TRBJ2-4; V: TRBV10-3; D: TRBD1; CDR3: CAISEGQGLAKNIQYF; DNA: TGTGCCATCAGTGAGGGACAGGGATTAGCCAAAAACATTCAGTACTTC
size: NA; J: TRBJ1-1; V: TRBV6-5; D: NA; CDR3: CASSGGVAEAFF; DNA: TGTGCCAGCAGCGGGGGGGTCGCTGAAGCTTTCTTT
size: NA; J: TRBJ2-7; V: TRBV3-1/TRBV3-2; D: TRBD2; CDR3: CASSQGISGGSYEQYF; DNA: TGTGCCAGCAGCCAAGGGATTAGCGGGGGCTCCTACGAGCAGTACTTC
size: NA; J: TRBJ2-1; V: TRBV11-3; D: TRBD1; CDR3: CASSRVTGSRHNEQFF; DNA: TGTGCCAGCAGTAGAGTGACAGGGTCGAGACACAATGAGCAGTTCTTC
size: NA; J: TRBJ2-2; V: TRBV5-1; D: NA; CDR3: CASSNINTGELFF; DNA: TGCGCCAGCAGCAATATTAACACCGGGGAGCTGTTTTTT